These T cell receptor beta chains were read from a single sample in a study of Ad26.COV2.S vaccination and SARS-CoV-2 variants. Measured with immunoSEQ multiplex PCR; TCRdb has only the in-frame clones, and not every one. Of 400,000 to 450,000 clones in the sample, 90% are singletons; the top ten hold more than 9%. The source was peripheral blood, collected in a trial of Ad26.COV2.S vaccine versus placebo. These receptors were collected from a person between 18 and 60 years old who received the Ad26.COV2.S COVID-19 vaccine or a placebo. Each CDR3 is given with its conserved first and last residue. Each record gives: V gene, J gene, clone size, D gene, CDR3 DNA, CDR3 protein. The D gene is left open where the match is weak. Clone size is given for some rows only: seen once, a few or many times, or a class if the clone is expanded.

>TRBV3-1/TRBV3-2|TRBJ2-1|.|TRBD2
TGTGCCAGCAGCCGTATTAGCGGGAGCTACAATGAGCAGTTCTTC
CASSRISGSYNEQFF
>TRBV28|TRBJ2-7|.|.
TGTGCCAGCAGCTCCCGGGACAATACCTTCTACGAGCAGTACTTC
CASSSRDNTFYEQYF
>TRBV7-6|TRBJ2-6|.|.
TGTGCCAGCAGCCCAAACAGGGCTGGGGCCAACGTCCTGACTTTC
CASSPNRAGANVLTF
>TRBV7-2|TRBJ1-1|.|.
TGTGCCAGCAGCTTAGCCAGGGAGTACACTGAAGCTTTCTTT
CASSLAREYTEAFF
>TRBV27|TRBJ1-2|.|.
TGTGCCAGCGGAGGGGACATCGGCGGCTACACCTTC
CASGGDIGGYTF
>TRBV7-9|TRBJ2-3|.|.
TGTGCCAACAGCCCTACGCCCCGAGATACGCAGTATTTT
CANSPTPRDTQYF
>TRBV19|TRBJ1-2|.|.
TGTGCCAGTAGTATAGGTTCGAACTATGGCTACACCTTC
CASSIGSNYGYTF
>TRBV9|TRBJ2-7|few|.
TGTGCCAGCAGCCCGACCGGATACGAGCAGTACTTC
CASSPTGYEQYF
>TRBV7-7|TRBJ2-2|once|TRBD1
TGTGCTAGCAGCTGGACAGGCTACACCGGGGAGCTGTTTTTT
CASSWTGYTGELFF
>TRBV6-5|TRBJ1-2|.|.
TGTGCCAGCAGTTACTACCCAGGGGCTGGCTACACCTTC
CASSYYPGAGYTF
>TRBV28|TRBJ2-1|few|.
TGTGCCAGCAGCCGGGACTTGCCCTACAATGAGCAGTTCTTC
CASSRDLPYNEQFF
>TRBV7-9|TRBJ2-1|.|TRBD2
TGTGCCAGCAGTCCTATTGGCGGGGGCTCCTACAATGAGCAGTTCTTC
CASSPIGGGSYNEQFF
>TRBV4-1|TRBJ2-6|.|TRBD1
TGCGCCAGCAGCCAAGGCGCCACAGGGGGCTCCTCTGGGGCCAACGTCCTGACTTTC
CASSQGATGGSSGANVLTF
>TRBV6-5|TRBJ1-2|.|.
TGTGCCAGCAGGGGTGAGGTGGGCTACACCTTC
CASRGEVGYTF
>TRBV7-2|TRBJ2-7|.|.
TGTGCCAGCAGCTTACTGGCTAGCTCCTACGAGCAGTACTTC
CASSLLASSYEQYF
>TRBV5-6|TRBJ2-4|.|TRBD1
TGTGCCAGCAGCTTGGGTCCCGACAGGGCCAACATTCAGTACTTC
CASSLGPDRANIQYF
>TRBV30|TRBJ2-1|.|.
TGTGCCTGGAGTGTGAGCGCCCGAAGCTCCTACAATGAGCAGTTCTTC
CAWSVSARSSYNEQFF
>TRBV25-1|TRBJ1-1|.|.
TGTGCCAGCAGTGAATTCGCAGCCAACACTGAAGCTTTCTTT
CASSEFAANTEAFF
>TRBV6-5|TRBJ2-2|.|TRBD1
TGTGCCAGCAGTTACGTAGGGACAGGGCTAACCGGGGAGCTGTTTTTT
CASSYVGTGLTGELFF
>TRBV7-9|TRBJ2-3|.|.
TGTGCCAGCAGCAAGGCAGGTACAGATACGCAGTATTTT
CASSKAGTDTQYF